The rows below give T cell receptor beta chains drawn from one sample of a study of pediatric ulcerative colitis. TCRdb's copy holds only in-frame clones and misses some; the assay was immunoSEQ multiplex PCR. The sample lists more than 35,000 clones; more than 70% were seen once. The source material was gut tissue. The receptors stem from a boy aged 5-17 years with moderate ulcerative colitis. Each CDR3 is given with its conserved first and last residue. The order of the fields is clone size, J gene, V gene, D gene, CDR3 protein, CDR3 DNA. A D gene is named only where the DNA matches it firmly. A row's size may be missing; if present it is once, few, many or a size class.

NA,TRBJ1-6,TRBV2,NA,CASSERTATGSPLHF,TGTGCCAGCAGTGAGAGGACAGCCACGGGTTCACCCCTCCACTTT
medium-sized,TRBJ2-2,TRBV4-1,TRBD1,CASSHPGTGYNTGELFF,TGCGCCAGCAGCCACCCCGGGACAGGATATAACACCGGGGAGCTGTTTTTT
NA,TRBJ1-6,TRBV6-1,NA,CASSEDSYNSPLHF,TGTGCCAGCAGTGAGGACAGCTATAATTCACCCCTCCACTTT
NA,TRBJ1-3,TRBV7-9,NA,CASSSPGGNTIYF,TGTGCCAGCAGCTCCCCTGGTGGAAACACCATATATTTT
NA,TRBJ2-1,TRBV2,TRBD2,CASSEGLAGVDEQFF,TGTGCCAGCAGTGAAGGACTAGCGGGAGTCGATGAGCAGTTCTTC
NA,TRBJ2-3,TRBV6-5,TRBD1,CASSKYRGIGDTQYF,TGTGCCAGCAGCAAGTACAGGGGGATCGGAGATACGCAGTATTTT
NA,TRBJ2-1,TRBV19,TRBD2,CASSIGAGVGGNEQFF,TGTGCCAGTAGTATAGGAGCGGGAGTTGGGGGCAATGAGCAGTTCTTC
NA,TRBJ1-5,TRBV18,NA,CASKGGNQPQHF,TGTGCCAGCAAGGGTGGCAATCAGCCCCAGCATTTT
once,TRBJ1-1,TRBV4-1,NA,CASSPEGIRATEAFF,TGCGCCAGCAGCCCAGAGGGGATTCGAGCCACTGAAGCTTTCTTT
NA,TRBJ2-1,TRBV11-3,TRBD1,CASSLTGWFSRGEQFF,TGTGCCAGCAGCTTGACAGGGTGGTTTTCACGGGGTGAGCAGTTCTTC
NA,TRBJ2-1,TRBV28,TRBD2,CASSFSWAGGGYNEQFF,TGTGCCAGCAGTTTCTCGTGGGCGGGAGGTGGGTACAATGAGCAGTTCTTC
NA,TRBJ2-3,TRBV9,TRBD2,CASSPRWGRGGRDTDTQYF,TGTGCCAGCAGCCCCCGCTGGGGGCGGGGGGGTCGAGACACAGATACGCAGTATTTT
NA,TRBJ2-7,TRBV18,TRBD1,CASTPGQTYEQYF,TGTGCCAGCACACCGGGACAGACCTACGAGCAGTACTTC
NA,TRBJ1-4,TRBV30,NA,CAWSVEGNEKLFF,TGTGCCTGGAGTGTAGAGGGTAATGAAAAACTGTTTTTT
NA,TRBJ2-5,TRBV30,NA,CAWTPLGQIRETQYF,TGTGCCTGGACCCCCTTAGGACAGATCCGGGAGACCCAGTACTTC
NA,TRBJ2-1,TRBV5-1,TRBD2,CASRYLTAGGYNEQFF,TGCGCCAGCAGGTACCTCACAGCGGGAGGGTACAATGAGCAGTTCTTC
NA,TRBJ1-1,TRBV6-5,NA,CASSYSQGKDEAFF,TGTGCCAGCAGTTACTCTCAGGGAAAGGATGAAGCTTTCTTT
NA,TRBJ2-5,TRBV30,NA,CAWSAIETQYF,TGTGCCTGGAGTGCGATAGAGACCCAGTACTTC
NA,TRBJ2-2,TRBV11-1,NA,CASSNGRDLSGELFF,TGTGCCAGCAGCAATGGACGGGACCTATCCGGGGAGCTGTTTTTT
NA,TRBJ2-1,TRBV5-1,TRBD2,CASSPVSGRTTSSSYNEQFF,TGCGCCAGCAGCCCCGTCTCCGGGAGGACGACTTCAAGCTCCTACAATGAGCAGTTCTTC
NA,TRBJ2-5,TRBV28,NA,CASRGDQETQYF,TGTGCCAGCAGGGGGGACCAAGAGACCCAGTACTTC
NA,TRBJ2-6,TRBV28,TRBD1,CASSSSETGGSGANVLTF,TGTGCCAGCAGTTCGTCCGAGACAGGGGGCTCTGGGGCCAACGTCCTGACTTTC
NA,TRBJ2-2,TRBV5-1,TRBD1,CASSLGRDRYTGELFF,TGCGCCAGCAGCTTGGGCCGGGACAGATACACCGGGGAGCTGTTTTTT